Many counts were recorded for the clone carrying this TCR beta chain. The time point was: sample taken at primary tumor resection. Untreated early-stage non-small cell lung cancer patients, roughly 75 in total, were the donors. The sample originates from a study of spatial heterogeneity in lung cancer. Study summary: There were consistently more beta-chain sequences detected than alpha-chain sequences.

Every molecule of TCR cDNA had its own unique molecular identifier. TCRdb reanalysed the 5' RACE reads using MiXCR and keeps one entry per CDR3 protein. The data hold about 7,800 distinct CDR3 sequences, with 7.5% to 10% observed a single time. Trimming removed 0 bases at V and 3 bases at J, with 11 bases between. The CDR3 is made up of 15 amino acids. The V gene's germline CDR1 is LNHNV and CDR2 YYDKDF (reference sequence). This TCR was recovered from a male donor with early-stage non-small cell lung cancer. Sequences were derived from PBMCs, sampled at surgery. The chain uses TRBV15 and TRBJ1-2, with D maybe TRBD1 (6 bases). The CDR3 is CATSRDPRGDYGYTF. CDR3 coding DNA: TGTGCCACCAGCAGAGATCCCAGGGGTGACTATGGCTACACCTTC.